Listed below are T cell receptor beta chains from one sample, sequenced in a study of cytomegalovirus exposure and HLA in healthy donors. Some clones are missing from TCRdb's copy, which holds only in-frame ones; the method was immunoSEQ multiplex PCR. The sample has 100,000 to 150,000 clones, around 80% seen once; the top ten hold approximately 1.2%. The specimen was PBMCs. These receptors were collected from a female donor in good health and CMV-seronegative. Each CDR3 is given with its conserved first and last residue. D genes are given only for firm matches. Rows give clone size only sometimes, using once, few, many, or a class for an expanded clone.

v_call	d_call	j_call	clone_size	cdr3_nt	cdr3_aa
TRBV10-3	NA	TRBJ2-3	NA	TGTGCCATCAGTGAGGAGGTTCCCACAGATACGCAGTATTTT	CAISEEVPTDTQYF
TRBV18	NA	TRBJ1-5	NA	TGTGCCAGCTCATTCAGACAGGCGAAAGGTCAGCCCCAGCATTTT	CASSFRQAKGQPQHF
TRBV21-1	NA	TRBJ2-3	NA	TGTGCCAGCAGCCCCTATTATCTCACAGATACGCAGTATTTT	CASSPYYLTDTQYF
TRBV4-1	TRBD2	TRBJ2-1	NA	TGCGCCAGCAGCCACCTCGGACTAGCGGGAGGGCCCCACAATGAGCAGTTCTTC	CASSHLGLAGGPHNEQFF
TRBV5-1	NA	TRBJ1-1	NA	TGCGCCAGCAGCTCAGCCTCGTGGTCGGGCACTGAAGCTTTCTTT	CASSSASWSGTEAFF
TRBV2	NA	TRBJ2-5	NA	TGTGCCAGCGGGCGGGGGCGGGAGACCCAGTACTTC	CASGRGRETQYF
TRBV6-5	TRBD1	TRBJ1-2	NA	TGTGCCAGCAGGAGAGACAGGGGGGATATTAAGGGCTACACCTTC	CASRRDRGDIKGYTF
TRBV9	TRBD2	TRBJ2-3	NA	TGTGCCAGCGGCCCCCTAGCGGGAGGGCCAGATACGCAGTATTTT	CASGPLAGGPDTQYF
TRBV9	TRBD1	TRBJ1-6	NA	TGTGCCAGCAGCGGACAGGGGGTATACGGTTCACCCCTCCACTTT	CASSGQGVYGSPLHF
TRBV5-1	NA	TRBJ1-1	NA	TGCGCCAGCAGGATCGGCGGGAACACTGAAGCTTTCTTT	CASRIGGNTEAFF
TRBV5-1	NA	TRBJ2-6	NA	TGCGCCAGCAGCCGAGATGCGTCTGGGGCCAACGTCCTGACTTTC	CASSRDASGANVLTF
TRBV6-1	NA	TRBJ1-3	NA	TGTGCCAGCCGAGAACGGGACTTTTGGAACACCATATATTTT	CASRERDFWNTIYF
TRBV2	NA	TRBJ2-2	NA	TGTGCCAGCAGTGTTATCAGGAACACCGGGGAGCTGTTTTTT	CASSVIRNTGELFF
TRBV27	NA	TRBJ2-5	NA	TGTGCCAGCAGTTTTTTCCGAGCGGAGACCCAGTACTTC	CASSFFRAETQYF
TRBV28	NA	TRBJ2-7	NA	TGTGCCAGCAGTTTCTTCTGGGGCTCCGAGCAGTACTTC	CASSFFWGSEQYF
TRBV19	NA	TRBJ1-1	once	TGTGCCTCCGACAGTCCTCCAGACACTGAAGCTTTCTTT	CASDSPPDTEAFF
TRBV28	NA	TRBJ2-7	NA	TGTGCCAGCAGTTACAGAAGCTCCTACGAGCAGTACTTC	CASSYRSSYEQYF
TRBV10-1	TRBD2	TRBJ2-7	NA	TGCGCCAGCAGTGGTGCAGCGGGAGGGGACGAGCAGTACTTC	CASSGAAGGDEQYF
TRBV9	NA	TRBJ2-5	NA	TGTGCCAGCAGCGCCACAGGACGCCAAGAGACCCAGTACTTC	CASSATGRQETQYF
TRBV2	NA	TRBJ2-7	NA	TGTGCCAGCAGTTGGGGGGCCTACGAGCAGTACTTC	CASSWGAYEQYF